A selection of T cell receptor beta chains follows, all from one sample in a study of technical replicates of blood from a few donors. The data were produced by immunoSEQ multiplex PCR, yet TCRdb's version contains in-frame clones alone and is incomplete. Counted here are 70,000 or so clones, 91% occurring once; the ten biggest clones make up under 0.4%. The source material was T cells isolated from PBMCs. These receptors were collected from a human donor in good health. Some clones in this sample may be carry-over from other donors' samples. Each CDR3 is given with its conserved first and last residue. The D gene is left open where the match is weak. The size entry is marked missing in some rows and otherwise reads once, few, many or a size class.

DNA | CDR3 | J | D | size | V
TGTGCCAGCAGCTCGCGGACAGGGGCGGACGAGCAGTACTTC | CASSSRTGADEQYF | TRBJ2-7 | TRBD1 | NA | TRBV9
TGTGCCAGCGGTGCAGTCGAGCAGTACTTC | CASGAVEQYF | TRBJ2-7 | NA | NA | TRBV5-5
TGTGCCAGCAGCACCCAAGGACTAGCAGCTTACAATGAGCAGTTCTTC | CASSTQGLAAYNEQFF | TRBJ2-1 | TRBD2 | NA | TRBV11-3
TGTGCCAGCAGTTCCCTCGGGAGGGGTCACACCGGGGAGCTGTTTTTT | CASSSLGRGHTGELFF | TRBJ2-2 | TRBD2 | NA | TRBV6-5
TGTGCCAGCAGCTCCACAGGAGGCACAGATACGCAGTATTTT | CASSSTGGTDTQYF | TRBJ2-3 | NA | NA | TRBV11-2
TGTGCCTGGTACCTAAAAGGAGGGGATGGCTACACCTTC | CAWYLKGGDGYTF | TRBJ1-2 | NA | NA | TRBV30
TGTGCCTGGAGTTTGGCGGGGGGGCCCGGGGAGCTGTTTTTT | CAWSLAGGPGELFF | TRBJ2-2 | TRBD2 | NA | TRBV30
TGCGCCAGCAGCTTGCGGGAGGGTGCTGGAAACACCATATATTTT | CASSLREGAGNTIYF | TRBJ1-3 | NA | NA | TRBV5-1
TGTGCCAGCAGTTACAACAGGGGCAGGGCCACTGAAGCTTTCTTT | CASSYNRGRATEAFF | TRBJ1-1 | TRBD1 | NA | TRBV6-5
TGTGCCAGCAGTGAAATAGCGGGAGGCACCGGGGAGCTGTTTTTT | CASSEIAGGTGELFF | TRBJ2-2 | TRBD2 | NA | TRBV6-1
TGTGCCAGTAGTTTTCCCCTCACTGAAGCTTTCTTT | CASSFPLTEAFF | TRBJ1-1 | NA | once | TRBV19
TGTGCCAGCCAACTCAGGACTAGCGGAGGCGAGACCCAGTACTTC | CASQLRTSGGETQYF | TRBJ2-5 | TRBD2 | NA | TRBV2
TGTGCCAGCAGCCAAACAGGGGGAATCTCGGAAAACACTGAAGCTTTCTTT | CASSQTGGISENTEAFF | TRBJ1-1 | TRBD1 | NA | TRBV7-9
TGCGCCAGCAGCCAATATGACAGGGTCCTCACCGGGGAGCTGTTTTTT | CASSQYDRVLTGELFF | TRBJ2-2 | TRBD1 | NA | TRBV4-1
TGTGCCATTGGACGGGATCCGAACACCGGGGAGCTGTTTTTT | CAIGRDPNTGELFF | TRBJ2-2 | NA | NA | TRBV10-3
TGTGCCAGCAGTTTGGTCGACAGGGACAATCAGCCCCAGCATTTT | CASSLVDRDNQPQHF | TRBJ1-5 | TRBD1 | NA | TRBV28
TGTGCCTGGAGACTCGGGACAGGGTCAACCGGGGAGCTGTTTTTT | CAWRLGTGSTGELFF | TRBJ2-2 | TRBD1 | NA | TRBV30
TGTGCCAGCACAGGGCAGAGAGAGACCCAGTACTTC | CASTGQRETQYF | TRBJ2-5 | NA | NA | TRBV28
TGTGCCAGCAGAGACAGGGTGGACACTGAAGCTTTCTTT | CASRDRVDTEAFF | TRBJ1-1 | TRBD1 | NA | TRBV6-6
TGCGCCAGCAGCCAAGAACCAGGGGCTACCGGGGAGCTGTTTTTT | CASSQEPGATGELFF | TRBJ2-2 | NA | NA | TRBV4-1
TGCGCCAGCAGCCCTGAGACATATCCGGGGGATGAAAAACTGTTTTTT | CASSPETYPGDEKLFF | TRBJ1-4 | NA | NA | TRBV5-1
TGTGCCAGCAGTTGGGCGGGAGGGAACGAGCAGTACTTC | CASSWAGGNEQYF | TRBJ2-7 | TRBD2 | NA | TRBV2
TGTGCCAGCAGCCCCTCCGAGACAACTAATGAAAAACTGTTTTTT | CASSPSETTNEKLFF | TRBJ1-4 | NA | NA | TRBV27
TGTGCCAGCTCACCATCGTGGGGGGGCTTCGTCCTAAATCAAGAGACCCAGTACTTC | CASSPSWGGFVLNQETQYF | TRBJ2-5 | NA | NA | TRBV18
TGTGCCAGCAGCTTAGGCCACGAGCAGTACTTC | CASSLGHEQYF | TRBJ2-7 | NA | NA | TRBV27
TGTGCCACCACCATTACGGGCACCGGGGAGCTGTTTTTT | CATTITGTGELFF | TRBJ2-2 | NA | once | TRBV15
TGTGCCAGCAGTTATGGTGGCGGGAACACTGAAGCTTTCTTT | CASSYGGGNTEAFF | TRBJ1-1 | NA | NA | TRBV6-9
TGCGCCAGCACGGGAGCGGGAGAGTTAACTGATACGCAGTATTTT | CASTGAGELTDTQYF | TRBJ2-3 | TRBD2 | NA | TRBV10-2
TGTGCCAGTAGTATCGCCGGACAGGGCAACTATGGCTACACCTTC | CASSIAGQGNYGYTF | TRBJ1-2 | TRBD1 | NA | TRBV19
TGTGCCAGCAGTGAAACAGGGGGCAATCAGCCCCAGCATTTT | CASSETGGNQPQHF | TRBJ1-5 | TRBD1 | NA | TRBV6-1
TGCGCCAGCAGCCAAGGGCTAATGGGGCTCCACACCATATATTTT | CASSQGLMGLHTIYF | TRBJ1-3 | NA | few | TRBV4-1
TGTGCCTGGAGTGTGGGCCTAGAGCAGTTCTTC | CAWSVGLEQFF | TRBJ2-1 | NA | NA | TRBV30
TGTGCCATCAGTGAGTATCCCTCGGGACTAGCGGACAATGAGCAGTTCTTC | CAISEYPSGLADNEQFF | TRBJ2-1 | TRBD2 | once | TRBV10-3
TGTGCCAGCAGTTACCGGACAGGAACCTACGAGCAGTACTTC | CASSYRTGTYEQYF | TRBJ2-7 | TRBD1 | NA | TRBV6-5
TGTGCCAGCAGTAGGGGACTAGCGGGCGACAATGAGCAGTTCTTC | CASSRGLAGDNEQFF | TRBJ2-1 | TRBD2 | NA | TRBV28
TGCAGCGTTGCTCCGAAGGCGGGATTTGACAATGAGCAGTTCTTC | CSVAPKAGFDNEQFF | TRBJ2-1 | NA | NA | TRBV29-1
TGTGCCTGGAACAGGGACCGGCGGACTGAAGCTTTCTTT | CAWNRDRRTEAFF | TRBJ1-1 | NA | NA | TRBV30
TGCGCCAGCAGCCAAGACGGGGGAACTAATCAGCCCCAGCATTTT | CASSQDGGTNQPQHF | TRBJ1-5 | NA | few | TRBV4-1
TGTGCCACCAGCAGGATACCACAGAACACTGAAGCTTTCTTT | CATSRIPQNTEAFF | TRBJ1-1 | NA | NA | TRBV15
TGCGCCAGCAGTCGCTCCTATAATTCACCCCTCCACTTT | CASSRSYNSPLHF | TRBJ1-6 | NA | NA | TRBV10-1
TGCGCCAGCAGTGAGTCAGATTTACCCAGTTTTGCCGCGAACACCGGGGAGCTGTTTTTT | CASSESDLPSFAANTGELFF | TRBJ2-2 | NA | NA | TRBV10-1
TGTGCCAGCAGCGTATTTGGCGGGGGGGACGATGAGCAGTTCTTC | CASSVFGGGDDEQFF | TRBJ2-1 | TRBD2 | NA | TRBV9
TGTGCCAGCAGTGCGCCGGGGAGTGACTCACCCCTCCACTTT | CASSAPGSDSPLHF | TRBJ1-6 | NA | NA | TRBV6-1
TGTGCCAGCATCATGGAGGGGTCTGGAAACACCATATATTTT | CASIMEGSGNTIYF | TRBJ1-3 | NA | NA | TRBV2
TGTGCCAGCAGTTTATCGAGGACAGGGCACTATGGCTACACCTTC | CASSLSRTGHYGYTF | TRBJ1-2 | TRBD1 | NA | TRBV27